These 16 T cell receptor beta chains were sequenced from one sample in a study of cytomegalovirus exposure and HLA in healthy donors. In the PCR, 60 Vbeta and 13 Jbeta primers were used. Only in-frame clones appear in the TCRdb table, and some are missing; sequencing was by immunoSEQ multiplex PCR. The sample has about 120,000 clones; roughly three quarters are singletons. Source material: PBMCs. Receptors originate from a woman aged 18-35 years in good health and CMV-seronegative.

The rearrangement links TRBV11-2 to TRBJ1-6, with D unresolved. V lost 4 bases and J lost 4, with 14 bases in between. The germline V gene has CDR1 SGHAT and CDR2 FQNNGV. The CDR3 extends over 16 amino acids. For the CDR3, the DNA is TGTGCCAGCAGCTCCGCCCGACAACCTTATAATTCACCCCTCCACTTT. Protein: CASSSARQPYNSPLHF.

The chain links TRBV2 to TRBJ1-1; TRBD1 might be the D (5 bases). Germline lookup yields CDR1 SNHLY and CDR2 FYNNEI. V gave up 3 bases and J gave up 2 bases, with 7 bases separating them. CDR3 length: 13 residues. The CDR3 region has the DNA TGTGCCAGCAGTGAGTGGACAAACACTGAAGCTTTCTTT. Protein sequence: CASSEWTNTEAFF.

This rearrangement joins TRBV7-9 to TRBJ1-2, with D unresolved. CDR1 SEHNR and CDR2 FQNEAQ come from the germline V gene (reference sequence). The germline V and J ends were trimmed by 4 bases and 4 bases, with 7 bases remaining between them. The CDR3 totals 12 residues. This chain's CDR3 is CASSSNSYGYTF. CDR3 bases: TGTGCCAGCAGCTCTAACAGCTATGGCTACACCTTC.

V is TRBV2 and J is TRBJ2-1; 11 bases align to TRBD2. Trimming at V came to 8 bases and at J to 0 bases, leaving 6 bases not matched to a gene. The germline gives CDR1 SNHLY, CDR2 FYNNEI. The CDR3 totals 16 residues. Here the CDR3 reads CASYTGLAGSYNEQFF. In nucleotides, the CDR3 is TGTGCCAGCTATACAGGACTAGCGGGCTCCTACAATGAGCAGTTCTTC.

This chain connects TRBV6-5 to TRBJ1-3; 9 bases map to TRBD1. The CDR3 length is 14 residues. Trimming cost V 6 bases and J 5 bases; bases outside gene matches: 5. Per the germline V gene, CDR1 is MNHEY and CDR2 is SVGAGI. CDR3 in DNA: TGTGCCAGCAGCCCGGGACAGGGCCGAAACACCATATATTTT. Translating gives CASSPGQGRNTIYF.

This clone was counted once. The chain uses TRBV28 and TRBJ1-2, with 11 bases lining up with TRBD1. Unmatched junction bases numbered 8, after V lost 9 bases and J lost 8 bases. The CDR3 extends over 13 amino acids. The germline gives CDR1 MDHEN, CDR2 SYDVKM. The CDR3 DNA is TGTGCCAGTTGGGGACAGGGGGATAGGGGCTACACCTTC. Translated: CASWGQGDRGYTF.

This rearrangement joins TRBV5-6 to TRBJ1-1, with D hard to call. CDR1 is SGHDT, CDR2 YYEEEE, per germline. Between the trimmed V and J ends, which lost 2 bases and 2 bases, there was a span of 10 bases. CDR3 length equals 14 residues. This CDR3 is CASSFLTVNTEAFF. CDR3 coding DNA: TGTGCCAGCAGCTTCCTCACGGTAAACACTGAAGCTTTCTTT.

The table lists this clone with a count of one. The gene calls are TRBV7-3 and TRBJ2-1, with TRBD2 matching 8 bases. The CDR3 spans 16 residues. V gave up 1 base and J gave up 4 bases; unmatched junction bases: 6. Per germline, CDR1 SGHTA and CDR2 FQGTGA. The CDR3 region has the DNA TGTGCCAGCAGCTTAATCGGGGGGGCCGGGTACAATGAGCAGTTCTTC. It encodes CASSLIGGAGYNEQFF. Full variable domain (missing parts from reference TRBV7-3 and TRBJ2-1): GAGVSQTPSNKVTEKGKYVELRCDPISGHTALYWYRQSLGQGPEFLIYFQGTGAADDSGLPNDRFFAVRPEGSVSTLKIQRTERGDSAVYLCASSLIGGAGYNEQFFGPGTRLTVL.

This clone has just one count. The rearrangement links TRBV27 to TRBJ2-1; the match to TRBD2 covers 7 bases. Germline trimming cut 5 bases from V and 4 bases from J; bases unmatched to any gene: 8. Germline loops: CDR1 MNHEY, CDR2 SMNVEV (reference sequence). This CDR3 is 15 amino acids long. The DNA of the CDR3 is TGTGCCAGCAGTCTCACTAGCGCCCCGTACAATGAGCAGTTCTTC. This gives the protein CASSLTSAPYNEQFF.

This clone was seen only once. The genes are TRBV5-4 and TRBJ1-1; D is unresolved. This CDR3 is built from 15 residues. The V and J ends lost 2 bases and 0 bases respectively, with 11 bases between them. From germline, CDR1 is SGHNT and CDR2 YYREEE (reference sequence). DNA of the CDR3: TGTGCCAGCAGCTTAAGTGGCAAAATGAACACTGAAGCTTTCTTT. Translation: CASSLSGKMNTEAFF.

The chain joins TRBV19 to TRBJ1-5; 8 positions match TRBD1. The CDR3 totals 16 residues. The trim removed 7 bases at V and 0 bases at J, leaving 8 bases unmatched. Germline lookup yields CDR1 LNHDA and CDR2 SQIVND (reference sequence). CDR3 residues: CASNPTGVYSNQPQHF. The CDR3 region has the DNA TGTGCCAGTAACCCGACAGGGGTCTATAGCAATCAGCCCCAGCATTTT.

The CDR3 region is CASSREEKLFF. The CDR3, as DNA: TGTGCCAGCAGTCGGGAGGAAAAACTGTTTTTT. The V gene is TRBV28, the J gene TRBJ1-4; D is unresolved. The CDR3 sequence is 11 residues long. V lost 5 bases to trimming and J lost 8 bases, with 6 bases between them. Per the germline V gene, CDR1 is MDHEN and CDR2 is SYDVKM. Combining the CDR3 with reference TRBV28 and TRBJ1-4 gives the whole variable domain DVKVTQSSRYLVKRTGEKVFLECVQDMDHENMFWYRQDPGLGLRLIYFSYDVKMKEKGDIPEGYSVSREKKERFSLILESASTNQTSMYLCASSREEKLFFGSGTQLSVL.

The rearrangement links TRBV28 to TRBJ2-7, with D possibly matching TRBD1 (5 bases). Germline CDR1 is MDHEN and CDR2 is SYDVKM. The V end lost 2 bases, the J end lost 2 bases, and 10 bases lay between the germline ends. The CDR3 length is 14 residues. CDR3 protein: CASSLRAGTYEQYF. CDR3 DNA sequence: TGTGCCAGCAGTTTACGGGCAGGGACCTACGAGCAGTACTTC.

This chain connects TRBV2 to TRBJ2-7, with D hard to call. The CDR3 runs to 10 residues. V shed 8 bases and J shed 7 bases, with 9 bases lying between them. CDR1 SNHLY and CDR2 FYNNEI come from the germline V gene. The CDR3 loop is CASSRREQYF. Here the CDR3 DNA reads TGTGCCAGCTCCAGGCGAGAGCAGTACTTC.

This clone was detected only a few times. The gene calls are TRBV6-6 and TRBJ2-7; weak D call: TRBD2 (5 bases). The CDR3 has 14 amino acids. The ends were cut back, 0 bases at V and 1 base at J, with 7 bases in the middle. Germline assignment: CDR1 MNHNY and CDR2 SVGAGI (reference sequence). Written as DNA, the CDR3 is TGTGCCAGCAGTTACTCGAAGCGGTCCTACGAGCAGTACTTC. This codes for CASSYSKRSYEQYF.

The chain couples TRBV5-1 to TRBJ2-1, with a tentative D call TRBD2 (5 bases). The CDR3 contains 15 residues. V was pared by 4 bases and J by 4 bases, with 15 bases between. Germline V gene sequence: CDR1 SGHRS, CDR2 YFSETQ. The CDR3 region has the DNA TGCGCCAGCAGCCCCCCCGCGGGCAAGTACAATGAGCAGTTCTTC. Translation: CASSPPAGKYNEQFF. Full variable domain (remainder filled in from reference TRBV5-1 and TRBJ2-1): KAGVTQTPRYLIKTRGQQVTLSCSPISGHRSVSWYQQTPGQGLQFLFEYFSETQRNKGNFPGRFSGRQFSNSRSEMNVSTLELGDSALYLCASSPPAGKYNEQFFGPGTRLTVL.